This T cell receptor beta chain comes out of a study of identical twins. Study-level results: The models systematically underestimated how much out-of-frame TCR alpha was shared in monozygotic twins.

There are a few counts of this clonotype. Its antigen is as yet unknown. One end of the junction does not line up with germline, which may come from a read error. CDR1 is SGHRS, CDR2 YFSETQ, per germline. The CDR3 is 14 residues long. From the 5' RACE reads, TCRdb called clonotypes with MiXCR, one entry per CDR3 protein. This table has about 520,000 distinct CDR3 sequences, 22% appearing once. This sample also belongs to another study, concerning T cells expressing NK-cell markers. This second study says: According to the study, TCR beta repertoires originated from sorted CD3+CD56+NKG2C+, CD3+CD56+NKG2C- and CD3+CD56-NKG2C+ T cells.

The chain combines TRBV5-1 with TRBJ2-1; TRBD1 matches 9 bases. The TCR comes from a young woman in good health. Sequenced material: CD4+ T cells sorted from blood. Written as DNA, the CDR3 is TGCGCCAGCAGCTTAGTCACAGGGGGCGAGTCCCCGCAATTC. Its protein product is CASSLVTGGESPQF.